Detailed here is one T cell receptor (beta chain). V lost 0 bases to trimming and J lost 9 bases, with 0 bases between them. The germline CDR1 and CDR2 sequences are SNHLY and FYNNEI. This CDR3 is built from 10 residues. Treg sorting used a CD4+CD25+CD127-/low gate. Constant-region reverse primers amplified full-length variable regions, followed by semi-nested Nested Universal Primer A PCR. TCRdb re-analysed the 5' RACE reads in MiXCR, keeping a single row per CDR3 protein. Counted here are 5,500 to 8,000 distinct CDR3 sequences, 65% to 85% occurring once; the ten biggest clones make up roughly 4.5%. This TCR was sampled from a female donor with breast cancer. Input material: tumor-infiltrating Tregs sorted from the breast tumor. This chain connects TRBV2 to TRBJ2-1, with D unresolved. Written as DNA, the CDR3 is TGTGCCAGCAGTGAAGCTGAGCAGTTCTTC. Its protein product is CASSEAEQFF.